This T cell receptor beta chain was documented in a study of CD8+ T cells in alopecia areata. The study team obtained lesional scalp punch biopsies and peripheral blood from alopecia areata patients. Comments on this clone: Antigen: not known.

CDR1 is SGHRS and CDR2 is YFSETQ in the germline V gene. V shed 4 bases, J shed 6 bases, and the junction held 6 bases outside the gene matches. This CDR3 contains 13 residues. cDNA prepared by RNA extraction and subsequent reverse transcription served as the template for sequencing. Sequenced by immunoSEQ multiplex PCR; TCRdb stores in-frame clones only, minus some. The sample has roughly 130,000 clones, 45% to 60% seen once. Study results and caveats: Clarity of TCR sharing across patients fell short of that in mice, possibly HLA-related.

The gene calls are TRBV5-1 and TRBJ2-7; 8 bases align to TRBD1. The TCR was taken from a human donor with alopecia areata. This sample comprised CD4+ T cells sorted from blood, obtained at week 0. The CDR3 region is CASSLTGVGEQYF. CDR3 DNA: TGCGCCAGCAGCCTGACAGGGGTGGGCGAGCAGTACTTC. Variable domain in full (rest from reference TRBV5-1 and TRBJ2-7): KAGVTQTPRYLIKTRGQQVTLSCSPISGHRSVSWYQQTPGQGLQFLFEYFSETQRNKGNFPGRFSGRQFSNSRSEMNVSTLELGDSALYLCASSLTGVGEQYFGPGTRLTVT.